These T cell receptor beta chains were read from a single sample in a study of T cells in Graves' hyperthyroidism and ophthalmopathy. TCRdb re-derived calls from the multiplex PCR reads in MiXCR, one entry per CDR3 protein. The table lists 660,000 or so distinct CDR3 sequences, 45% of them singletons. The material sequenced was peripheral blood or thyroid tissue (not recorded which). All receptors come from an adult man with Graves' disease, either hyperthyroidism or ophthalmopathy (not recorded which). Each CDR3 is given with its conserved first and last residue. The D gene is left open where the match is weak. Only part of the rows carry a size: once, few, many, or a class if the clone is expanded.

V gene: TRBV7-3; D gene: TRBD1; J gene: TRBJ2-6; clone size: NA; CDR3 protein: CASSSSGGAGANVLTF; CDR3 DNA: TGTGCCAGCAGCTCCTCAGGGGGCGCCGGGGCCAACGTCCTGACTTTC
V gene: TRBV7-9; D gene: NA; J gene: TRBJ1-5; clone size: NA; CDR3 protein: CASSLGPGQSNQPQHF; CDR3 DNA: TGTGCCAGCAGCTTAGGCCCTGGGCAAAGCAATCAGCCCCAGCATTTT
V gene: TRBV5-1; D gene: NA; J gene: TRBJ1-6; clone size: many; CDR3 protein: CASSRTEDSPLHF; CDR3 DNA: TGCGCCAGCAGCAGGACGGAGGATTCACCCCTCCACTTT
V gene: TRBV11-2; D gene: NA; J gene: TRBJ1-2; clone size: few; CDR3 protein: CASTTSDRPVSYTF; CDR3 DNA: TGTGCCAGCACCACCTCCGACAGACCAGTGTCCTACACCTTC
V gene: TRBV2; D gene: NA; J gene: TRBJ1-1; clone size: NA; CDR3 protein: CASSKQGLGTEAFF; CDR3 DNA: TGTGCCAGCAGTAAGCAGGGGTTAGGCACTGAAGCTTTCTTT
V gene: TRBV20-1; D gene: TRBD1; J gene: TRBJ1-6; clone size: NA; CDR3 protein: CSARGTGGSSYNSPLHF; CDR3 DNA: TGCAGTGCTAGAGGGACAGGGGGGAGCTCCTATAATTCACCCCTCCACTTT
V gene: TRBV7-9; D gene: NA; J gene: TRBJ1-2; clone size: NA; CDR3 protein: CASSLARTSAYGYTF; CDR3 DNA: TGTGCCAGCAGCTTAGCGCGGACCTCCGCCTATGGCTACACCTTC
V gene: TRBV29-1; D gene: NA; J gene: TRBJ1-1; clone size: NA; CDR3 protein: CSVEDPGVRAFF; CDR3 DNA: TGCAGCGTTGAAGATCCGGGGGTTAGAGCTTTCTTT
V gene: TRBV7-6; D gene: TRBD2; J gene: TRBJ2-2; clone size: many; CDR3 protein: CASSLGRERNTGELFF; CDR3 DNA: TGTGCCAGCAGCTTAGGGCGGGAGCGGAACACCGGGGAGCTGTTTTTT
V gene: TRBV5-1; D gene: NA; J gene: TRBJ1-1; clone size: many; CDR3 protein: CASSRDGNTEAFF; CDR3 DNA: TGTGCCAGCAGCCGGGACGGGAACACTGAAGCTTTCTTT
V gene: TRBV7-2; D gene: NA; J gene: TRBJ2-5; clone size: NA; CDR3 protein: CAWSPQETQYF; CDR3 DNA: TGTGCCTGGAGTCCCCAAGAGACCCAGTACTTC
V gene: TRBV10-3; D gene: NA; J gene: TRBJ2-7; clone size: few; CDR3 protein: CAISARDQIYEQYF; CDR3 DNA: TGTGCCATCAGTGCCCGGGACCAAATCTACGAGCAGTACTTC
V gene: TRBV20-1; D gene: TRBD1; J gene: TRBJ1-2; clone size: few; CDR3 protein: CSGDSPGNYGYTF; CDR3 DNA: TGCAGTGGGGACAGCCCGGGAAACTATGGCTACACCTTC
V gene: TRBV20-1; D gene: NA; J gene: TRBJ2-5; clone size: NA; CDR3 protein: CSARPQGGRETQYF; CDR3 DNA: TGCAGTGCTAGACCCCAGGGGGGTAGAGAGACCCAGTACTTC
V gene: TRBV7-6; D gene: NA; J gene: TRBJ2-7; clone size: few; CDR3 protein: CASSLLDPWNYEQYF; CDR3 DNA: TGTGCCAGCAGTTTACTCGACCCGTGGAACTACGAGCAGTACTTC
V gene: TRBV6-5; D gene: NA; J gene: TRBJ2-7; clone size: NA; CDR3 protein: CASSYSAQNYEQYF; CDR3 DNA: TGTGCCAGCAGTTACTCTGCCCAAAACTACGAGCAGTACTTC
V gene: TRBV7-2; D gene: TRBD2; J gene: TRBJ2-7; clone size: NA; CDR3 protein: CASSQRGGRQGEQYF; CDR3 DNA: TGTGCCAGCAGCCAACGGGGGGGCCGCCAGGGCGAGCAGTACTTC
V gene: TRBV11-1; D gene: NA; J gene: TRBJ2-5; clone size: NA; CDR3 protein: CASSSYGAWSQETQYF; CDR3 DNA: TGTGCCAGCAGCTCATACGGGGCCTGGAGTCAAGAGACCCAGTACTTC
V gene: TRBV12-3/TRBV12-4; D gene: TRBD1; J gene: TRBJ1-2; clone size: many; CDR3 protein: CASSRTGQGGYGYTF; CDR3 DNA: TGTGCCAGCAGTAGAACGGGACAGGGCGGCTATGGCTACACCTTC
V gene: TRBV10-3; D gene: NA; J gene: TRBJ1-1; clone size: NA; CDR3 protein: CAISWGFNTEAFF; CDR3 DNA: TGTGCCATCAGTTGGGGGTTTAACACTGAAGCTTTCTTT
V gene: TRBV7-9; D gene: NA; J gene: TRBJ1-1; clone size: NA; CDR3 protein: CASSLFSLNTEAFF; CDR3 DNA: TGTGCCAGCAGCTTATTCTCCTTGAACACTGAAGCTTTCTTT
V gene: TRBV7-3; D gene: TRBD1; J gene: TRBJ2-7; clone size: NA; CDR3 protein: CASNPGGTGYEQYF; CDR3 DNA: TGTGCCAGCAACCCAGGCGGGACAGGCTACGAGCAGTACTTC